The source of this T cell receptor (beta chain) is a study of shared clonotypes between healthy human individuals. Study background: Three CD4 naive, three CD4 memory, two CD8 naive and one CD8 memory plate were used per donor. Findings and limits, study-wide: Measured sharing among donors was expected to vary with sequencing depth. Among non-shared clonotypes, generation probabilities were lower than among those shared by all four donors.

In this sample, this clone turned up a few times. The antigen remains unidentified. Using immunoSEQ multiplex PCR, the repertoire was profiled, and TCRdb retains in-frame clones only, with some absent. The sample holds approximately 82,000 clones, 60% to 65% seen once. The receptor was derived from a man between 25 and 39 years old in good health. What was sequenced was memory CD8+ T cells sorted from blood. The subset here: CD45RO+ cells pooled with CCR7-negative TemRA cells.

The CDR3 loop is CASSLGYGQSYEQYF. In nucleotides, the CDR3 is TGTGCCAGCAGTTTGGGTTACGGACAGAGCTACGAGCAGTACTTC. The chain uses TRBV28 and TRBJ2-7; tentatively, D is TRBD1 (6 bases). The CDR3 loop spans 15 amino acids. Germline-derived CDR1 and CDR2 are MDHEN and SYDVKM. V was shortened by 3 bases and J by 3 bases, with 15 bases between the two germline ends.